These 28 T cell receptor beta chains were all obtained from the same sample, sequenced in a study of OX40 agonist ivuxolimab in advanced cancers. This table comes from immunoSEQ multiplex PCR, and its TCRdb copy is limited to in-frame clones, with some not included. The table has roughly 100,000 clones, around 85% seen once. Specimen: CD4+ or CD8+ T cells sorted from blood, collected in a trial of the OX40 agonist ivuxolimab. All receptors derive from an adult with an advanced solid tumor such as melanoma, head and neck, liver or kidney cancer.

This chain joins TRBV5-1 and TRBJ1-4; 7 bases are a match to TRBD1. Germline V gives CDR1 SGHRS, CDR2 YFSETQ. With V trimmed by 0 bases and J by 6 bases, 11 bases remained unmatched. CDR3 length: 17 residues. Written as DNA, the CDR3 is TGCGCCAGCAGCTTGGACGCACAAGGGGGCGCGGATGAAAAACTGTTTTTT. This sequence encodes CASSLDAQGGADEKLFF.

The chain uses TRBV28 and TRBJ1-5, with unresolved D. The germline V gene has CDR1 MDHEN and CDR2 SYDVKM. V lost 2 bases to trimming and J lost 2 bases, with 10 bases between them. The CDR3 length is 15 residues. CDR3 DNA sequence: TGTGCCAGCAGTTTAATGGCAGGTGGCAATCAGCCCCAGCATTTT. As protein: CASSLMAGGNQPQHF.

The CDR3 DNA sequence: TGTGCCAGCTCACCATACAGGGCGAACACCGGGGAGCTGTTTTTT. Protein: CASSPYRANTGELFF. The V gene is TRBV18, the J gene TRBJ2-2; maybe TRBD1 (6 bases). Trimming left V 2 bases short and J 0 bases short, with 7 bases between. CDR3 length: 15 residues. The germline gives CDR1 KGHSH, CDR2 LQKENI.

The chain has TRBV7-9 and TRBJ2-1, with unresolved D. The CDR3 loop spans 13 amino acids. Germline V gene lookup returns CDR1 SEHNR and CDR2 FQNEAQ (reference sequence). The V and J ends lost 1 base and 8 bases respectively, with 9 bases between them. The CDR3 nucleotides read TGTGCCAGCAGCTTAGATATAGTTGATGAGCAGTTCTTC. As protein: CASSLDIVDEQFF.

The rearrangement links TRBV7-2 to TRBJ2-3; possibly TRBD2 for D (6 bases). V shed 7 bases and J shed 6 bases, with 8 bases lying between them. The CDR3 is made up of 11 amino acids. The V gene's germline CDR1 is SGHTA and CDR2 FQGNSA. CDR3 nucleotides: TGTGCCAGCACGGCGGGGGATACGCAGTATTTT. It specifies CASTAGDTQYF.

The rearrangement uses TRBV6-4 and TRBJ2-1, with TRBD1 as a possible D gene (5 bases). The CDR3 is made up of 15 amino acids. Trimming shortened V by 2 bases and J by 5 bases, and 13 bases separated the two germline ends. CDR1 is MRHNA, CDR2 SNTAGT, per germline. The CDR3 spells CASSDPFRGNNEQFF. The CDR3 nucleotides are TGTGCCAGCAGTGACCCTTTTAGGGGCAACAATGAGCAGTTCTTC.

The rearrangement joins TRBV7-2 to TRBJ2-2, with a weak D call TRBD2 (6 bases). CDR3 length: 13 amino acids. Trimming stripped 5 bases from V and 5 bases from J, with 9 bases between. Germline values: CDR1 SGHTA, CDR2 FQGNSA. The CDR3 protein is CASSHRETGELFF. CDR3 DNA sequence: TGTGCCAGCAGCCACCGGGAGACCGGGGAGCTGTTTTTT.

The chain carries TRBV27 and TRBJ2-7; the D is unclear. This CDR3 is 14 amino acids long. The germline V gene encodes CDR1 MNHEY and CDR2 SMNVEV (reference sequence). The V and J ends lost 0 bases and 2 bases respectively, with 8 bases between them. The CDR3 nucleotides are TGTGCCAGCAGTTTATCTGTCAGGACCTACGAGCAGTACTTC. The encoded protein is CASSLSVRTYEQYF.

This clone showed up just a few times. The V gene is TRBV25-1, the J gene TRBJ2-1, with 11 bases lining up with TRBD2. The CDR3 contains 16 residues. Looked up from germline, CDR1 is MGHDK and CDR2 is SYGVNS. V was pared by 5 bases and J by 6 bases, with 9 bases of the junction left unmatched. The CDR3: CASSNEIAGGPNEQFF. The CDR3 DNA sequence: TGTGCCAGCAGTAACGAGATAGCGGGAGGGCCCAATGAGCAGTTCTTC.

This clone was counted only a few times. This sequence joins TRBV25-1 and TRBJ2-7; D call uncertain. Germline-derived CDR1 and CDR2 are MGHDK and SYGVNS. The V end was cut by 3 bases, the J end by 6 bases, with 9 bases between. The CDR3 is made up of 12 amino acids. CDR3 in DNA: TGTGCCAGCAGTGACCACTTCACCGAGCAGTACTTC. Translated, it gives CASSDHFTEQYF.

The chain joins TRBV28 to TRBJ1-3; D remains unclear. Trimming shortened V by 6 bases and J by 0 bases, and 15 bases separated the two germline ends. Germline values: CDR1 MDHEN, CDR2 SYDVKM. There are 16 residues in the CDR3. The CDR3 protein is CASSPGRYRSGNTIYF. CDR3 sequence (DNA): TGTGCCAGCAGCCCCGGGAGGTACCGCTCTGGAAACACCATATATTTT.

This clone was observed a single time. The genes are TRBV6-5 and TRBJ2-7; D may correspond to TRBD1 or TRBD2 (5 bases each). Germline V gives CDR1 MNHEY, CDR2 SVGAGI. The V end lost 6 bases, the J end lost 3 bases, and 18 bases lay between the germline ends. CDR3 length equals 15 residues. Here the CDR3 reads CASRLGPSTFYEQYF. DNA of the CDR3: TGTGCCAGCAGATTGGGACCCAGCACCTTCTACGAGCAGTACTTC.

V gene TRBV21-1 combines with J gene TRBJ2-7; the table's D gene call, TRBD1, was not cross checked with the DNA. TRBV21-1 is a known pseudogene. The CDR3 contains 12 residues. CDR3 DNA: TGTGCCAGTGGCCGTCGCTCCTACGAGCAGTACTTC. This codes for CASGRRSYEQYF.

The chain combines TRBV4-1 with TRBJ2-5, with 10 bases that match TRBD2. V shed 1 base, J shed 5 bases, and the junction held 13 bases outside the gene matches. Germline V gene data show CDR1 as MGHRA and CDR2 as YSYEKL. The CDR3 extends over 18 amino acids. CDR3 coding DNA: TGCGCCAGCAGCCAAGCGATAATGCGGCTAGCGGGAGTTGAGACCCAGTACTTC. This encodes CASSQAIMRLAGVETQYF.

J is TRBJ1-1 and V is TRBV7-2; D remains ambiguous. Germline V CDR1 and CDR2: SGHTA, FQGNSA. This CDR3 contains 13 residues. The V end was cut by 6 bases, the J end by 0 bases, with 8 bases between. The CDR3 sequence is CASRPEMNTEAFF. Written as DNA, the CDR3 is TGTGCCAGCAGGCCTGAGATGAACACTGAAGCTTTCTTT.

The chain uses TRBV28 and TRBJ2-1, with TRBD2 matching 9 bases. V dropped 4 bases and J dropped 3; count of bases not matched to a gene: 10. There are 17 residues in the CDR3. CDR1 and CDR2 from the germline V gene are MDHEN and SYDVKM. This CDR3 reads CASSWGASGIYYNEQFF. CDR3 in DNA: TGTGCCAGCAGTTGGGGTGCTAGCGGGATTTACTACAATGAGCAGTTCTTC.

The chain has TRBV10-1 and TRBJ1-1; D call uncertain. CDR3 size: 13 residues. CDR1 is WNHNN, CDR2 SYGVQD, per germline (reference sequence). Trimming removed 0 bases from V and 1 base from J, with 3 bases in between. CDR3 sequence reads: CASSESGNTEAFF. For the CDR3, the DNA is TGCGCCAGCAGTGAGTCGGGGAACACTGAAGCTTTCTTT.

The chain couples TRBV28 to TRBJ1-1, with D perhaps TRBD1 (6 bases). With 5 bases removed from V and 1 base from J, the gap between germline ends came to 14 bases. There are 15 residues in the CDR3. CDR1 and CDR2 from the germline V gene are MDHEN and SYDVKM. DNA of the CDR3: TGTGCCAGCAGTCCTCTGACAGGACCGAACACTGAAGCTTTCTTT. Translation gives CASSPLTGPNTEAFF. The full variable domain, its missing parts supplied by reference TRBV28 and TRBJ1-1, is DVKVTQSSRYLVKRTGEKVFLECVQDMDHENMFWYRQDPGLGLRLIYFSYDVKMKEKGDIPEGYSVSREKKERFSLILESASTNQTSMYLCASSPLTGPNTEAFFGQGTRLTVV.

The chain combines TRBV29-1 with TRBJ2-2; the D call may be TRBD1 or TRBD2 (5 bases each). The CDR3 has 13 residues. Between the trimmed V and J ends, which lost 3 bases and 2 bases, there was a span of 7 bases. CDR1 is SQVTM, CDR2 ANQGSEA, per germline. CDR3 loop: CSVEGPNTGELFF. CDR3 coding DNA: TGCAGCGTTGAGGGACCTAACACCGGGGAGCTGTTTTTT.

CDR3: CATGGGYPYEQYF. The CDR3 nucleotides are TGTGCCACTGGGGGCGGCTACCCATACGAGCAGTACTTC. The V call is TRBV19, the J call TRBJ2-7, with D possibly matching TRBD1 (6 bases). Trimming removed 10 bases at V and 4 bases at J, with 17 bases between. The CDR3 is 13 residues long. Germline CDR1 reads LNHDA; CDR2 reads SQIVND (reference sequence).

The CDR3 nucleotides are TGTGCCTGGAGTGTAACGGGGACAGGGGTCCAGCCCCAGCATTTT. Residues: CAWSVTGTGVQPQHF. V gene TRBV30 combines with J gene TRBJ1-5, with 10 bases aligning to TRBD1. Losses at the gene ends were 0 bases for V and 7 bases for J; bases not matched to a gene: 6. Germline-derived CDR1 and CDR2 are GTSNPN and SVGIG (reference sequence). This CDR3 has 15 amino acids. The full variable domain, with the rest looked up from reference TRBV30 and TRBJ1-5, is SQTIHQWPATLVQPVGSPLSLECTVEGTSNPNLYWYRQAAGRGLQLLFYSVGIGQISSEVPQNLSASRPQDRQFILSSKKLLLSDSGFYLCAWSVTGTGVQPQHFGDGTRLSIL.

About this clone: No DNA is shown, since the ends of the CDR3 on it are uncertain; the CDR3 is the one TCRdb lists. The rearrangement links TRBV19 to TRBJ2-1; the D segment call TRBD2 is taken from the table without a DNA check. Germline V gene data show CDR1 as LNHDA and CDR2 as SQIVND (reference sequence). The CDR3 is 15 amino acids long, termini counted. The CDR3 region is CAKYHCSGTYNEQFF.

In this sample, this clone turned up a few times. CDR3 coding DNA: TGTGCCAGCTCACCGCGGACTAGCGGGAGAGAGCAGTACTTC. Residues: CASSPRTSGREQYF. The chain uses TRBV18 and TRBJ2-7; TRBD2 agrees at 13 bases. This CDR3 spans 14 amino acids. Trimming at V came to 3 bases and at J to 7 bases, leaving 3 bases not matched to a gene. Looked up from germline, CDR1 is KGHSH and CDR2 is LQKENI.

As for this clone: A junction boundary mismatches the germline segment, possibly from a read error. This chain joins TRBV7-7 and TRBJ2-3; D not resolved. This CDR3 contains 13 residues. Looked up from germline, CDR1 is SSHAT and CDR2 is FNYEAQ (reference sequence). CDR3 sequence (DNA): TGTGCTAGCAGCTTAGACGGAGAGAACACGCAGTATTTT. It is translated as CASSLDGENTQYF.

This chain links TRBV6-5 with TRBJ1-1; TRBD1 might be the D (6 bases). Trimming stripped 7 bases from V and 9 bases from J, with 18 bases between. This CDR3 region has 13 residues. Germline lookup yields CDR1 MNHEY and CDR2 SVGAGI. For the CDR3, the DNA is TGTGCCAGCATCGCCAGGGGCCTAACGAAAGCTTTCTTT. As protein: CASIARGLTKAFF.

This chain joins TRBV19 and TRBJ2-7, with 7 bases fitting TRBD1. CDR1 and CDR2 from the germline V gene are LNHDA and SQIVND (reference sequence). The CDR3 is 13 amino acids. After removal of 10 bases from V and 3 bases from J, the junction contained 9 bases not matched to a gene. CDR3 DNA sequence: TGTGCCACTAACAGGGGTTTTGGCTACGAGCAGTACTTC. Amino acids: CATNRGFGYEQYF. Looking up the rest from reference TRBV19 and TRBJ2-7 gives the full variable domain: DGGITQSPKYLFRKEGQNVTLSCEQNLNHDAMYWYRQDPGQGLRLIYYSQIVNDFQKGDIAEGYSVSREKKESFPLTVTSAQKNPTAFYLCATNRGFGYEQYFGPGTRLTVT.

The gene calls are TRBV27 and TRBJ2-2; 9 bases are shared with TRBD1. Trimming cost V 5 bases and J 7 bases; bases outside gene matches: 5. The germline V gene encodes CDR1 MNHEY and CDR2 SMNVEV (reference sequence). The length of the CDR3 is 14 residues. The chain's CDR3 is CASSGTGGGGELFF. DNA of the CDR3: TGTGCCAGCAGTGGCACAGGGGGCGGCGGGGAGCTGTTTTTT.

This chain connects TRBV5-4 to TRBJ2-3; no reliable D call. The CDR3 is made up of 14 amino acids. The germline CDR1 and CDR2 sequences are SGHNT and YYREEE (reference sequence). The V and J ends lost 1 base and 2 bases respectively, with 8 bases between them. CDR3 amino acids: CASSLRSVTDTQYF. CDR3 in DNA: TGTGCCAGCAGCTTGAGGTCCGTCACAGATACGCAGTATTTT.